The clone carrying this TCR beta chain was seen only once. This record belongs to a study of blood T cell repertoires in COVID-19. Study-level information: PBMCs, B-cell-depleted T cells, or T cells provided the cDNA or gDNA that made up the material.

Looked up from germline, CDR1 is KGHSH and CDR2 is LQKENI. The CDR3 is made up of 14 amino acids. Unmatched junction bases numbered 10, after V lost 4 bases and J lost 8 bases. Method: immunoSEQ multiplex PCR; TCRdb's copy keeps in-frame clones and lacks some. The sample records fewer than 200,000 clones, roughly 80% being singletons. V is TRBV18 and J is TRBJ1-2; 7 nucleotides align to TRBD1. The TCR originated in a woman aged 80 or over with acute or convalescent COVID-19. Sequencing input: peripheral blood. The CDR3 reads CASSLWTGEGGYTF. The CDR3 nucleotides are TGTGCCAGCTCACTTTGGACAGGAGAAGGCGGCTACACCTTC.